The 8 T cell receptor beta chains reported below all come from one sample, sequenced in a study of shared clonotypes between healthy human individuals. Assay used: immunoSEQ multiplex PCR; TCRdb lists only in-frame clones, some missing. The sample lists about a million clones, 75% occurring once. Sequencing was carried out using memory CD4+ T cells sorted from blood. Subset specified: CD45RA-negative fraction. These receptors originate from a man aged 18 to 35 in good health.

The rearrangement joins TRBV7-8 to TRBJ2-1, with unresolved D. Trimming shortened V by 5 bases and J by 2 bases, and 19 bases separated the two germline ends. The CDR3 consists of 17 residues. The germline gives CDR1 SGHVS, CDR2 FQNEAQ. The CDR3 region has the DNA TGTGCCAGCAGCCCCCACCCGAAGTCGAGCGCCTACAATGAGCAGTTCTTC. Its translation is CASSPHPKSSAYNEQFF.

The chain has TRBV9 and TRBJ2-5; D is unresolved. The V end was cut by 3 bases, the J end by 3 bases, with 15 bases between. This CDR3 is built from 15 residues. In germline, CDR1 is SGDLS, CDR2 YYNGEE. CDR3: CASSAEIVGKETQYF. The CDR3 DNA is TGTGCCAGCAGCGCGGAAATAGTGGGTAAAGAGACCCAGTACTTC.

The genes are TRBV2 and TRBJ1-6; perhaps TRBD1 as D (6 bases). Germline-derived CDR1 and CDR2 are SNHLY and FYNNEI. Trimming pared 5 bases from V and 12 bases from J, leaving 14 bases between. This CDR3 region has 13 residues. CDR3 sequence: CASSPRDIGPLHF. The CDR3 DNA reads TGTGCCAGCAGTCCCCGGGACATCGGACCCCTCCACTTT.

In DNA, the CDR3 is TGTGCCTGGAGTGTATTACAGGCGAACTATGGCTACACCTTC. This codes for CAWSVLQANYGYTF. The rearrangement links TRBV30 to TRBJ1-2; a weak D match, TRBD1 (5 bases). Germline CDR1 reads GTSNPN; CDR2 reads SVGIG (reference sequence). The CDR3 is 14 residues long. V was pared by 0 bases and J by 2 bases, with 10 bases between.

V and J are TRBV5-1 and TRBJ2-5; 11 bases align to TRBD2. V was pared by 4 bases and J by 3 bases, with 5 bases of the junction left unmatched. The CDR3 runs 15 residues. Germline CDR1 reads SGHRS; CDR2 reads YFSETQ. CDR3 loop: CASSRGTSGEETQYF. In DNA, the CDR3 is TGCGCCAGCAGCCGCGGGACTAGCGGAGAAGAGACCCAGTACTTC.

The chain recombines TRBV5-4 with TRBJ2-3, with 12 bases that match TRBD2. Germline lookup yields CDR1 SGHNT and CDR2 YYREEE (reference sequence). V lost 0 bases, J lost 7 bases, and 6 bases stayed unmatched. There are 16 residues in the CDR3. CDR3 loop: CASSLDGLAGINTQYF. The CDR3 coding sequence is TGTGCCAGCAGCTTGGACGGACTAGCGGGGATAAATACGCAGTATTTT.

The V and J genes are TRBV30 and TRBJ1-1, with D possibly being TRBD1 (5 bases). CDR1 and CDR2 from the germline V gene are GTSNPN and SVGIG (reference sequence). CDR3 size: 16 residues. Trimming left V 2 bases short and J 0 bases short, with 16 bases between. CDR3 in DNA: TGTGCCTGGAGTCGGGCAGGGCTAGGAGTGAACACTGAAGCTTTCTTT. It yields the protein CAWSRAGLGVNTEAFF.

The J gene is TRBJ1-2, the V gene TRBV5-1, with 9 bases identical to TRBD1. The CDR3 has 14 amino acids. Germline lookup yields CDR1 SGHRS and CDR2 YFSETQ. V lost 2 bases, J lost 6 bases, and 5 bases stayed unmatched. CDR3 sequence: CASSFHTGGDGYTF. The CDR3 coding sequence is TGCGCCAGCAGCTTTCACACAGGGGGCGATGGCTACACCTTC. Looking up the rest from reference TRBV5-1 and TRBJ1-2 gives the full variable domain: KAGVTQTPRYLIKTRGQQVTLSCSPISGHRSVSWYQQTPGQGLQFLFEYFSETQRNKGNFPGRFSGRQFSNSRSEMNVSTLELGDSALYLCASSFHTGGDGYTFGSGTRLTVV.